A single TCR beta chain is shown here with its context. This sample is drawn from a study of cytomegalovirus exposure and HLA in healthy donors. Study details: An earlier analysis found roughly 110 million unique TCR beta sequences from 200 million or so T cells.

CDR1 and CDR2 (germline): MDHEN, SYDVKM. The CDR3 extends over 15 amino acids. V shed 7 bases, J shed 8 bases, and the junction held 10 bases outside the gene matches. Primers for the PCR totalled 60 Vbeta and 13 Jbeta. Libraries were prepared by immunoSEQ multiplex PCR; TCRdb keeps only in-frame clonotypes and omits some of them. The sample shows roughly 160,000 clones, about 72% of them seen only once. The rearrangement uses TRBV28 and TRBJ2-1; TRBD2 aligns across 11 bases. The sequencing input was PBMCs. The TCR originated in a man in his 60s in good health and CMV-seronegative. The CDR3 sequence: CASTIAGGPGDEQFF. The CDR3 region has the DNA TGTGCCAGCACTATAGCGGGGGGGCCCGGAGATGAGCAGTTCTTC.